A selection of T cell receptor beta chains follows, all from one sample in a study of T cells in Graves' hyperthyroidism and ophthalmopathy. TCRdb processed the multiplex PCR reads anew with MiXCR; each CDR3 protein has one entry. The data show fewer than 350,000 distinct CDR3 sequences, around a sixth seen once. The sequenced sample was blood. The source of these receptors is a woman aged 45-59 years with Graves' hyperthyroidism. The CDR3 runs from the conserved cysteine through the conserved F or W. A D gene is named only where the DNA matches it firmly. Clone size is stated in some rows and not others, as once, few, many or a class when expanded.

J gene: TRBJ2-5; V gene: TRBV30; D gene: TRBD2; clone size: few; CDR3 length: 17; CDR3 protein: CAWSVLAGDWYQETQYF; CDR3 DNA: TGTGCCTGGAGTGTACTAGCGGGGGATTGGTACCAAGAGACCCAGTACTTC
J gene: TRBJ1-4; V gene: TRBV6-1; D gene: NA; clone size: NA; CDR3 length: 11; CDR3 protein: CATSQAEKLFF; CDR3 DNA: TGTGCCACCTCACAGGCAGAAAAACTGTTTTTT
J gene: TRBJ2-7; V gene: TRBV24-1; D gene: NA; clone size: few; CDR3 length: 14; CDR3 protein: CATRRIGPGVEQYF; CDR3 DNA: TGTGCCACCAGACGAATTGGGCCGGGGGTCGAGCAGTACTTC
J gene: TRBJ1-2; V gene: TRBV20-1; D gene: NA; clone size: NA; CDR3 length: 12; CDR3 protein: CSASRPQRGYTF; CDR3 DNA: TGCAGTGCTAGTCGTCCCCAGCGGGGCTACACCTTC
J gene: TRBJ2-1; V gene: TRBV20-1; D gene: NA; clone size: NA; CDR3 length: 10; CDR3 protein: CSARLWEQFF; CDR3 DNA: TGCAGTGCTAGGTTGTGGGAGCAGTTCTTC
J gene: TRBJ1-5; V gene: TRBV20-1; D gene: NA; clone size: NA; CDR3 length: 15; CDR3 protein: CSARQEADYNQPQHF; CDR3 DNA: TGCAGTGCTAGACAGGAGGCGGATTACAATCAGCCCCAGCATTTT
J gene: TRBJ2-6; V gene: TRBV20-1; D gene: NA; clone size: NA; CDR3 length: 13; CDR3 protein: CSGRVPGANVLTF; CDR3 DNA: TGCAGTGGCCGGGTCCCCGGGGCCAACGTCCTGACTTTC
J gene: TRBJ1-5; V gene: TRBV20-1; D gene: NA; clone size: few; CDR3 length: 13; CDR3 protein: CSSPGQGNQPQHF; CDR3 DNA: TGCAGTTCCCCGGGTCAGGGCAATCAGCCCCAGCATTTT
J gene: TRBJ2-5; V gene: TRBV11-2; D gene: NA; clone size: many; CDR3 length: 13; CDR3 protein: CASSRWGQETQYF; CDR3 DNA: TGTGCCAGCAGCCGGTGGGGCCAAGAGACCCAGTACTTC
J gene: TRBJ2-3; V gene: TRBV6-4; D gene: NA; clone size: NA; CDR3 length: 14; CDR3 protein: CASKPIQSAWTQYF; CDR3 DNA: TGTGCCAGCAAGCCTATCCAATCCGCGTGGACGCAGTATTTT
J gene: TRBJ2-6; V gene: TRBV7-2; D gene: NA; clone size: few; CDR3 length: 18; CDR3 protein: CASSPQRAGRSGANVLTF; CDR3 DNA: TGTGCCAGCAGCCCCCAACGGGCGGGTCGCTCTGGGGCCAACGTCCTGACTTTC
J gene: TRBJ2-5; V gene: TRBV3-1; D gene: TRBD2; clone size: few; CDR3 length: 15; CDR3 protein: CASSPGLAGGEAQYF; CDR3 DNA: TGTGCCAGCAGCCCCGGACTAGCGGGGGGGGAGGCCCAGTACTTC
J gene: TRBJ1-2; V gene: TRBV5-6; D gene: TRBD1; clone size: NA; CDR3 length: 15; CDR3 protein: CASSPGQDFYYGYTF; CDR3 DNA: TGTGCCAGCAGCCCAGGACAGGATTTTTACTATGGCTACACCTTC
J gene: TRBJ1-1; V gene: TRBV12-3/TRBV12-4; D gene: NA; clone size: many; CDR3 length: 12; CDR3 protein: CASSLGAAEAFF; CDR3 DNA: TGTGCCAGCAGTTTAGGTGCTGCTGAAGCTTTCTTT
J gene: TRBJ2-3; V gene: TRBV28; D gene: TRBD2; clone size: many; CDR3 length: 19; CDR3 protein: CASSLPLASGSVSTDTQYF; CDR3 DNA: TGTGCCAGCAGTTTACCCTTAGCTAGCGGGTCCGTTAGCACAGATACGCAGTATTTT
J gene: TRBJ1-5; V gene: TRBV9; D gene: TRBD1; clone size: few; CDR3 length: 14; CDR3 protein: CASSVGQGDQPQHF; CDR3 DNA: TGTGCCAGCAGCGTTGGACAGGGTGATCAGCCCCAGCATTTT
J gene: TRBJ1-3; V gene: TRBV5-6; D gene: NA; clone size: NA; CDR3 length: 16; CDR3 protein: CASSLGLTSIGNTIYF; CDR3 DNA: TGTGCCAGCAGCCTAGGACTGACTTCTATTGGAAACACCATATATTTT
J gene: TRBJ1-5; V gene: TRBV2; D gene: NA; clone size: many; CDR3 length: 19; CDR3 protein: CASSEAGHWGQYSNQPQHF; CDR3 DNA: TGTGCCAGCAGTGAAGCGGGTCATTGGGGCCAATATAGCAATCAGCCCCAGCATTTT
J gene: TRBJ2-2; V gene: TRBV18; D gene: NA; clone size: NA; CDR3 length: 15; CDR3 protein: CASSPPSMGTGELFF; CDR3 DNA: TGTGCCAGCTCACCACCGAGTATGGGAACCGGGGAGCTGTTTTTT
J gene: TRBJ2-1; V gene: TRBV11-2; D gene: NA; clone size: once; CDR3 length: 15; CDR3 protein: CASSPGGGTNNEQFF; CDR3 DNA: TGTGCCAGCAGCCCCGGCGGGGGCACCAACAATGAGCAGTTCTTC
J gene: TRBJ1-4; V gene: TRBV2; D gene: NA; clone size: many; CDR3 length: 14; CDR3 protein: CASRDRATNEKLFF; CDR3 DNA: TGTGCCAGCAGGGACCGGGCCACTAATGAAAAACTGTTTTTT
J gene: TRBJ2-1; V gene: TRBV7-8; D gene: NA; clone size: many; CDR3 length: 12; CDR3 protein: CASAARTDEQFF; CDR3 DNA: TGTGCCAGCGCGGCGCGGACGGATGAGCAGTTCTTC
J gene: TRBJ2-3; V gene: TRBV2; D gene: NA; clone size: many; CDR3 length: 15; CDR3 protein: CASSEEHSSTDTQYF; CDR3 DNA: TGTGCCAGCAGTGAAGAGCACTCTAGCACAGATACGCAGTATTTT
J gene: TRBJ2-3; V gene: TRBV11-3; D gene: NA; clone size: NA; CDR3 length: 14; CDR3 protein: CASSLRGSSDTQYF; CDR3 DNA: TGTGCCAGCAGCTTAAGGGGCAGCTCAGATACGCAGTATTTT
J gene: TRBJ2-3; V gene: TRBV6-5; D gene: TRBD2; clone size: NA; CDR3 length: 20; CDR3 protein: CASSYTPLASGSVGTDTQYF; CDR3 DNA: TGTGCCAGCAGTTACACCCCGTTAGCAAGCGGGAGTGTTGGCACAGATACGCAGTATTTT
J gene: TRBJ2-2; V gene: TRBV6-1; D gene: TRBD2; clone size: NA; CDR3 length: 19; CDR3 protein: CASRGTSGRALANTGELFF; CDR3 DNA: TGTGCCAGCAGGGGGACTAGCGGGAGGGCCCTTGCGAACACCGGGGAGCTGTTTTTT
J gene: TRBJ2-7; V gene: TRBV28; D gene: NA; clone size: NA; CDR3 length: 14; CDR3 protein: CASSADGSSYEQYF; CDR3 DNA: TGTGCCAGCAGTGCGGACGGAAGCTCCTACGAGCAGTACTTC
J gene: TRBJ1-4; V gene: TRBV5-1; D gene: TRBD1; clone size: NA; CDR3 length: 16; CDR3 protein: CASSLDRGGTNEKLFF; CDR3 DNA: TGCGCCAGCAGCCTCGACAGGGGAGGAACTAATGAAAAACTGTTTTTT
J gene: TRBJ1-6; V gene: TRBV7-2; D gene: NA; clone size: many; CDR3 length: 16; CDR3 protein: CASSLRGTSYNSPLHF; CDR3 DNA: TGTGCCAGCAGCTTAAGGGGGACCTCCTATAATTCACCCCTCCACTTT
J gene: TRBJ2-5; V gene: TRBV6-2/TRBV6-3; D gene: NA; clone size: many; CDR3 length: 14; CDR3 protein: CASSQGPKQETQYF; CDR3 DNA: TGTGCCAGCAGCCAGGGCCCTAAACAAGAGACCCAGTACTTC
J gene: TRBJ2-2; V gene: TRBV12-3/TRBV12-4; D gene: NA; clone size: NA; CDR3 length: 11; CDR3 protein: CASSLIGELFF; CDR3 DNA: TGTGCCAGCAGTTTAATCGGGGAGCTGTTTTTT
J gene: TRBJ2-1; V gene: TRBV3-1; D gene: NA; clone size: many; CDR3 length: 14; CDR3 protein: CASSQDLGRDEQFF; CDR3 DNA: TGTGCCAGCAGCCAAGATTTGGGTAGGGATGAGCAGTTCTTC
J gene: TRBJ1-1; V gene: TRBV4-1; D gene: TRBD1; clone size: NA; CDR3 length: 15; CDR3 protein: CASSQDWGQTGEAFF; CDR3 DNA: TGCGCCAGCAGCCAAGATTGGGGACAGACTGGTGAAGCTTTCTTT
J gene: TRBJ1-1; V gene: TRBV14; D gene: NA; clone size: NA; CDR3 length: 12; CDR3 protein: CACARANTEAFF; CDR3 DNA: TGTGCCTGCGCCAGGGCAAACACTGAAGCTTTCTTT
J gene: TRBJ2-2; V gene: TRBV12-3/TRBV12-4; D gene: TRBD2; clone size: many; CDR3 length: 15; CDR3 protein: CASLRGVRNTGELFF; CDR3 DNA: TGTGCCAGCTTGCGGGGGGTGCGGAACACCGGGGAGCTGTTTTTT
J gene: TRBJ2-2; V gene: TRBV28; D gene: NA; clone size: many; CDR3 length: 17; CDR3 protein: CASTAPDPQSNTGELFF; CDR3 DNA: TGTGCCAGCACTGCCCCCGACCCCCAGAGTAACACCGGGGAGCTGTTTTTT
J gene: TRBJ2-7; V gene: TRBV11-2; D gene: NA; clone size: many; CDR3 length: 14; CDR3 protein: CASSLGGPSYEQYF; CDR3 DNA: TGTGCCAGCAGCTTAGGGGGGCCCTCCTACGAGCAGTACTTC
J gene: TRBJ2-1; V gene: TRBV10-3; D gene: TRBD2; clone size: few; CDR3 length: 15; CDR3 protein: CAISEVPGGPHEQFF; CDR3 DNA: TGTGCCATCAGTGAAGTTCCGGGAGGGCCCCATGAGCAGTTCTTC
J gene: TRBJ2-3; V gene: TRBV10-3; D gene: TRBD2; clone size: many; CDR3 length: 16; CDR3 protein: CAIRRQGGVATDTQYF; CDR3 DNA: TGTGCCATCCGACGCCAGGGAGGGGTGGCTACAGATACGCAGTATTTT
J gene: TRBJ2-7; V gene: TRBV30; D gene: TRBD2; clone size: many; CDR3 length: 15; CDR3 protein: CAWIRGGRASYEQYF; CDR3 DNA: TGTGCCTGGATCCGGGGCGGGAGGGCCTCCTACGAGCAGTACTTC
J gene: TRBJ2-7; V gene: TRBV29-1; D gene: NA; clone size: NA; CDR3 length: 15; CDR3 protein: CSVMGTAGRFYEQYF; CDR3 DNA: TGCAGCGTGATGGGTACGGCGGGACGATTCTACGAGCAGTACTTC
J gene: TRBJ2-7; V gene: TRBV6-1; D gene: TRBD2; clone size: few; CDR3 length: 13; CDR3 protein: CASRGGSSYEQYF; CDR3 DNA: TGTGCCAGCAGGGGGGGGTCCTCCTACGAGCAGTACTTC